The next 13 T cell receptor beta chains were all read from a single sample in a study of CXCR3-negative and CXCR3-positive naive CD8 T cells. Through 5' RACE with UMI labels, the TRB cDNA libraries were prepared. TCRdb processed the 5' RACE reads again and assigns one entry to each CDR3 protein, with no DNA. This sample's clone table lists some 66,000 distinct CDR3 sequences. Sequencing used naive CXCR3- CD8+ T cells from blood. This sample's subset: CD45RO-CCR7+CD27+CD95- naive CD8+ T cells lacking CXCR3 (TNR3-). These receptors came from a human donor in good health. Some clones in this sample may be carry-over from other donors' samples.

The chain combines TRBV6-5 with TRBJ2-1; TCRdb proposes TRBD2, but this gene call is untestable without DNA. This CDR3 spans 14 amino acids. Germline V gene lookup returns CDR1 MNHEY and CDR2 SVGAGI. This chain's CDR3 is CASTGTSGYNEQFF.

The V call is TRBV29-1, the J call TRBJ2-1; TCRdb reports TRBD1, a call that lacks DNA to check it against. The CDR3 totals 16 residues. The germline V gene has CDR1 SQVTM and CDR2 ANQGSEA. CDR3 residues: CSVERGGARPYNEQFF.

The V gene is TRBV12-3 or TRBV12-4, the J gene TRBJ2-1; the TCRdb D gene call, TRBD2, has no DNA to confirm it. The CDR3 has 17 amino acids. CDR3 amino acids: CASSPPLSSGGYNEQFF.

The genes are TRBV11-2 and TRBJ1-1; TCRdb proposes TRBD1, but this gene call is untestable without DNA. Germline lookup yields CDR1 SGHAT and CDR2 FQNNGV. The length of the CDR3 is 16 residues. The CDR3: CASSATRGAVNTEAFF. Full variable domain (outside the CDR3, taken from reference TRBV11-2 and TRBJ1-1): EAGVAQSPRYKIIEKRQSVAFWCNPISGHATLYWYQQILGQGPKLLIQFQNNGVVDDSQLPKDRFSAERLKGVDSTLKIQPAKLEDSAVYLCASSATRGAVNTEAFFGQGTRLTVV.

The CDR3 loop reads CASSKDNRRFGNTIYF. The chain carries TRBV21-1 and TRBJ1-3. TRBV21-1 is designated a pseudogene. CDR3 size: 16 residues.

This chain connects TRBV29-1 to TRBJ1-1. CDR3 length: 14 residues. Germline lookup yields CDR1 SQVTM and CDR2 ANQGSEA. CDR3: CSVEGRGMNTEAFF.

The rearrangement links TRBV28 to TRBJ2-7; TCRdb's D call, TRBD2, is unchecked because there is no DNA. There are 14 residues in the CDR3. Germline V CDR1 and CDR2: MDHEN, SYDVKM. CDR3 residues: CASSLFREAYEQYF.

The chain couples TRBV4-2 to TRBJ1-5. Germline V gives CDR1 LGHNA, CDR2 YNFKEQ. The CDR3 has 15 amino acids. Here the CDR3 reads CASSQVSDSNQPQHF.

The CDR3 is CASSQAWGGYNEQFF. V gene TRBV3-1 combines with J gene TRBJ2-1; TCRdb's D gene call, TRBD2, goes unchecked for lack of DNA. Germline-derived CDR1 and CDR2 are LGHDT and YNNKEL (reference sequence). The CDR3 length is 15 residues.

V usage is TRBV28 and J usage is TRBJ2-3; without DNA, the TCRdb call of TRBD1 cannot be checked. The CDR3 covers 14 residues. Germline V gene data show CDR1 as MDHEN and CDR2 as SYDVKM. This CDR3 is CASTWGHDTDTQYF. Filled out from reference TRBV28 and TRBJ2-3, the complete variable domain reads DVKVTQSSRYLVKRTGEKVFLECVQDMDHENMFWYRQDPGLGLRLIYFSYDVKMKEKGDIPEGYSVSREKKERFSLILESASTNQTSMYLCASTWGHDTDTQYFGPGTRLTVL.

The chain links TRBV5-1 to TRBJ2-1; TCRdb's D gene call, TRBD1, goes unchecked for lack of DNA. The CDR3 is made up of 15 amino acids. Germline loops: CDR1 SGHRS, CDR2 YFSETQ. This CDR3 is CASSGGQGQYNEQFF.

The rearrangement joins TRBV6-6 to TRBJ2-1; with no DNA, the TCRdb D assignment of TRBD2 cannot be verified. CDR1 and CDR2 from the germline V gene are MNHNY and SVGAGI (reference sequence). The CDR3 sequence is 18 residues long. The CDR3 loop is CASSYQTNAGRNYNEQFF.

The chain has TRBV4-2 and TRBJ2-7. This CDR3 contains 13 residues. Germline V gives CDR1 LGHNA, CDR2 YNFKEQ. The CDR3 is CASSQEQIGEQYF.